Here is one T cell receptor (beta chain) with its context. This record belongs to a study of T cell responses to AZD1222 COVID-19 vaccine. The CDR3 is 17 residues long. Germline CDR1 is DFQATT and CDR2 is SNEGSKA (reference sequence). V lost 3 bases, J lost 2 bases, and 15 bases stayed unmatched. Measured with immunoSEQ multiplex PCR; TCRdb has only the in-frame clones, and not every one. The sample has 140,000 or so clones, roughly 86% seen once. This sequence originates from an adult who received the MenACWY meningococcal vaccine as a control. The chain has TRBV20-1 and TRBJ2-5, with 7 bases identical to TRBD1. Sequences were derived from peripheral blood, sampled 28 days after the second dose of the MenACWY control vaccine. CDR3 loop: CSASGVGTARIQETQYF. CDR3 DNA sequence: TGCAGTGCTAGTGGTGTGGGGACAGCTCGAATTCAAGAGACCCAGTACTTC.